Each of the 15 T cell receptor beta chains below was sequenced from the same sample in a study of regulatory T cells in long-lasting Graves disease. Time point reported: newly diagnosed GD, antithyroid drugs for less than 3 months. The TCR library was made from RNA extracted from PBMCs. With iRepertoire HTBI primers and Arm-PCR of CDR3 regions, TCR beta libraries were built. TCRdb itself ran the multiplex PCR reads through MiXCR, one entry per CDR3 protein. The data show more than 350,000 distinct CDR3 sequences, just under 15% seen once. These same records also appear under a second study, on T cells in Graves' hyperthyroidism and ophthalmopathy.

This sample comprised peripheral blood mononuclear cells (PBMCs), obtained at new diagnosis, from a patient treated with antithyroid drugs. Receptors originate from a young woman with Graves disease.

At least ten counts were recorded for this clonotype. CDR3 nucleotide sequence: TGTGCCAGCAGTTCAGACTCGGACCCAACGGAGACCCAGTACTTC. It translates to CASSSDSDPTETQYF. The chain uses TRBV28 and TRBJ2-5; D uncertain. This CDR3 contains 15 residues. Germline lookup yields CDR1 MDHEN and CDR2 SYDVKM. The germline V and J ends were trimmed by 4 bases and 5 bases, with 17 bases remaining between them. Together with reference TRBV28 and TRBJ2-5, the CDR3 gives the full variable domain: DVKVTQSSRYLVKRTGEKVFLECVQDMDHENMFWYRQDPGLGLRLIYFSYDVKMKEKGDIPEGYSVSREKKERFSLILESASTNQTSMYLCASSSDSDPTETQYFGPGTRLLVL.

This clonotype was counted many times. The rearrangement uses TRBV2 and TRBJ2-7, with D perhaps matching TRBD1 (5 bases). Trimming shortened V by 1 base and J by 6 bases, and 7 bases separated the two germline ends. Germline V lookup: CDR1 SNHLY, CDR2 FYNNEI. The CDR3 is made up of 12 amino acids. CDR3 in DNA: TGTGCCAGCAGTGAAGACAGGAGCGAGCAGTACTTC. Its translation is CASSEDRSEQYF.

There are many counts of this clonotype. The J gene is TRBJ2-5, the V gene TRBV3-1; a possible D gene is TRBD2 (5 bases). V lost 0 bases, J lost 5 bases, and 7 bases lay in between. Germline V gives CDR1 LGHDT, CDR2 YNNKEL (reference sequence). There are 13 residues in the CDR3. This chain's CDR3 is CASSQDRGETQYF. The CDR3 nucleotides read TGTGCCAGCAGCCAAGACCGGGGTGAGACCCAGTACTTC.

The J gene is TRBJ2-7, the V gene TRBV6-2 or TRBV6-3, with 11 bases that match TRBD1. This CDR3 is built from 16 residues. Trimming cost V 6 bases and J 3 bases; bases outside gene matches: 10. Germline V gene lookup returns CDR1 MNHEY and CDR2 SVGEGT. The CDR3 sequence: CASSQERTGGFYEQYF. The CDR3 coding sequence is TGTGCCAGCAGCCAAGAACGGACAGGGGGCTTCTACGAGCAGTACTTC.

The CDR3 region has the DNA TGTGCCAGCAGTCTCCGGGGGGCCTCCCAACAGGGTAGCTCACCCCTCCACTTT. It codes for CASSLRGASQQGSSPLHF. V and J are TRBV6-2 or TRBV6-3 and TRBJ1-6; D possibly corresponds to TRBD1 (6 bases). V lost 5 bases to trimming and J lost 10 bases, with 27 bases between them. Germline V CDR1 and CDR2: MNHEY, SVGEGT. This CDR3 is built from 18 residues.

This clonotype was seen repeatedly, ten times or more. The gene calls are TRBV7-3 and TRBJ2-1; D is unclear. Germline assignment: CDR1 SGHTA and CDR2 FQGTGA. Trimming took 5 bases from V and 0 from J, leaving 14 bases between them. There are 16 residues in the CDR3. CDR3 amino acids: CASSDKSGPSYNEQFF. The CDR3 DNA follows: TGTGCCAGCAGCGATAAGTCGGGTCCCTCCTACAATGAGCAGTTCTTC.

This clonotype was picked up a small number of times. The chain carries TRBV6-2 or TRBV6-3 and TRBJ1-4; no reliable D call. In germline, CDR1 is MNHEY, CDR2 SVGEGT. Trimming pared 4 bases from V and 8 bases from J, leaving 17 bases between. The CDR3 is made up of 15 amino acids. The CDR3 protein is CASSFLLFRLEKLFF. The CDR3 bases are TGTGCCAGCAGTTTTTTACTTTTCAGGCTCGAAAAACTGTTTTTT.

This clonotype was counted at least ten times. The chain recombines TRBV29-1 with TRBJ2-3, with TRBD2 as a possible D gene (6 bases). The germline V gene has CDR1 SQVTM and CDR2 ANQGSEA. V was pared by 5 bases and J by 6 bases, with 15 bases between. The CDR3 is 13 residues long. CDR3 amino acids: CSVRDSFWDTQYF. The CDR3 bases are TGCAGCGTTAGGGACTCATTTTGGGATACGCAGTATTTT.

The chain employs TRBV30 and TRBJ1-2; 11 nucleotides match TRBD1. The CDR3 has 14 amino acids. Germline assignment: CDR1 GTSNPN and CDR2 SVGIG (reference sequence). V trimming: 4 bases; J trimming: 5 bases; junction bases outside the gene matches: 6. This CDR3 is CAWKGDRGWYGYTF. Here the CDR3 DNA reads TGTGCCTGGAAAGGGGACAGGGGGTGGTATGGCTACACCTTC.

The sample holds a few counts of this clonotype. This sequence joins TRBV6-9 and TRBJ2-7; 7 positions agree with TRBD2. The V and J ends lost 3 bases and 5 bases, in that order; junction bases with no gene match: 13. Germline CDR1 reads MNHGY; CDR2 reads SVAAGI. The length of the CDR3 is 16 residues. This CDR3 reads CASSYDSWGRADEQYF. The CDR3 DNA is TGTGCCAGCAGTTACGATTCTTGGGGGAGGGCCGACGAGCAGTACTTC.

The count of this clonotype is one. It is likely a read error: a sequence one base away is far more abundant. The V call is TRBV28, the J call TRBJ2-1, with 8 bases that match TRBD2. The J segment lost 5 bases and the V segment lost 8 bases, leaving 11 bases of the junction unmatched. The CDR3 sequence is 15 residues long. Germline V gene lookup returns CDR1 MDHEN and CDR2 SYDVKM. CDR3 sequence reads: CASCPYGGGNNEQFF. Here the CDR3 DNA reads TGTGCCAGCTGTCCGTACGGCGGGGGGAACAATGAGCAGTTCTTC.

This clonotype was recorded at least ten times. DNA for the CDR3: TGTGCCAGTAGGACTCCGGGACTAGCGGCCTACAATGAGCAGTTCTTC. This encodes CASRTPGLAAYNEQFF. The chain joins TRBV19 to TRBJ2-1; TRBD2 aligns across 11 bases. This CDR3 has 16 amino acids. The germline CDR1 and CDR2 sequences are LNHDA and SQIVND (reference sequence). V shed 6 bases, J shed 2 bases, and the junction held 6 bases outside the gene matches.

The chain links TRBV6-5 to TRBJ2-3; D unclear. Germline CDR1 is MNHEY and CDR2 is SVGAGI. The CDR3 spans 13 residues. Trimming removed 0 bases at V and 4 bases at J, with 5 bases between. CDR3 residues: CASSYSLADTQYF. The CDR3 DNA reads TGTGCCAGCAGTTACTCTTTGGCAGATACGCAGTATTTT.

The rearrangement links TRBV12-3 or TRBV12-4 to TRBJ2-2; the match to TRBD1 covers 9 bases. With 7 bases clipped from V and 6 bases from J, the junction kept 9 bases outside the gene matches. The CDR3 contains 15 residues. As DNA, the CDR3 is TGTGCCAGCAAACCGGGACAGGGTTCTGCCGGGGAGCTGTTTTTT. It encodes CASKPGQGSAGELFF.

This clonotype was observed many times. This chain joins TRBV5-1 and TRBJ2-7, with TRBD1 as a possible D gene (6 bases). The germline V gene has CDR1 SGHRS and CDR2 YFSETQ. The germline V and J ends were trimmed by 3 bases and 3 bases, with 13 bases remaining between them. This CDR3 has 14 residues. CDR3 sequence (DNA): TGCGCCAGCAGCTGGAGGACAGTGGACTACGAGCAGTACTTC. It yields the protein CASSWRTVDYEQYF.